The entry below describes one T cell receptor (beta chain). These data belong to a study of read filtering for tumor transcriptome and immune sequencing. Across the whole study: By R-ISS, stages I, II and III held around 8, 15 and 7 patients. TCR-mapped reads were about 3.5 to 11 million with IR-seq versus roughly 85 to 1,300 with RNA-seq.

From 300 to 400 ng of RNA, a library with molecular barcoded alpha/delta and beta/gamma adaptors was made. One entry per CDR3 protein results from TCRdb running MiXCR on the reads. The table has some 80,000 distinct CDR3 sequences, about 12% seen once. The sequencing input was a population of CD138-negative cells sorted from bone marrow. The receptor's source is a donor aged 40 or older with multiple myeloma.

The CDR3 DNA reads TGTGCCAGCAGCTCACTAGCGGGAGTCGCAGAGCAGTACTTC. It codes for CASSSLAGVAEQYF. The chain employs TRBV5-5 and TRBJ2-7; 11 bases match TRBD2. CDR3 length equals 14 residues. Losses at the gene ends were 3 bases for V and 7 bases for J; bases not matched to a gene: 6. CDR1 and CDR2 (germline): SGHKS, YYEKEE (reference sequence). Looking up the rest from reference TRBV5-5 and TRBJ2-7 gives the full variable domain: DAGVTQSPTHLIKTRGQQVTLRCSPISGHKSVSWYQQVLGQGPQFIFQYYEKEERGRGNFPDRFSARQFPNYSSELNVNALLLGDSALYLCASSSLAGVAEQYFGPGTRLTVT.